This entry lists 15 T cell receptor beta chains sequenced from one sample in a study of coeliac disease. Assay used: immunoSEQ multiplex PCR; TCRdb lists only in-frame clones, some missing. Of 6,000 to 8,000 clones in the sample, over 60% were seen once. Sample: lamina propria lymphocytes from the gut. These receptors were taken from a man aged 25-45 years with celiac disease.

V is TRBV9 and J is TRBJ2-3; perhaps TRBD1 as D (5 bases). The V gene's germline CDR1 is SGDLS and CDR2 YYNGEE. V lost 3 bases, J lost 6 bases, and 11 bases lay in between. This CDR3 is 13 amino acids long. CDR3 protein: CASSADQGDTQYF. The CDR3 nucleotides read TGTGCCAGCAGCGCAGATCAGGGCGATACGCAGTATTTT.

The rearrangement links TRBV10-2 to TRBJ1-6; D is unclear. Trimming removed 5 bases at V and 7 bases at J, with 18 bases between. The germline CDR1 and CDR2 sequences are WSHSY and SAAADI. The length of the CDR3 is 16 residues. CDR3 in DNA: TGCGCCAGCAGTCATCCGAGGGATACAAGCAATTCACCCCTCCACTTT. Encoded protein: CASSHPRDTSNSPLHF.

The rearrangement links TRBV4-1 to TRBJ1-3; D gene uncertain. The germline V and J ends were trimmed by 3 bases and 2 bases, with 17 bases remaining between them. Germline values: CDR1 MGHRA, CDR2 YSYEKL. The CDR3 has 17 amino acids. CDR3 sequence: CASSQPTGIGTGNTIYF. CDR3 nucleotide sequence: TGCGCCAGCAGCCAGCCGACGGGGATCGGCACTGGAAACACCATATATTTT.

The CDR3 nucleotides read TGTGCCAGCATCAGTACCGGGACAGTCCGTGTCTATGAGCAGTTCTTC. It translates to CASISTGTVRVYEQFF. V and J are TRBV2 and TRBJ2-1; 7 nucleotides line up with TRBD1. From germline, CDR1 is SNHLY and CDR2 FYNNEI. This CDR3 comprises 16 residues. The trim removed 7 bases at V and 8 bases at J, leaving 17 bases unmatched.

The CDR3 nucleotides are TGTGCCAGCAGGCCCGGGACAGGGGGATCCGGGGAGCTGTTTTTT. As protein: CASRPGTGGSGELFF. The chain joins TRBV6-5 to TRBJ2-2; TRBD1 matches 11 bases. Trimming removed 6 bases from V and 6 bases from J; junction bases left unmatched: 6. Germline CDR1 MNHEY, CDR2 SVGAGI. The CDR3 totals 15 residues.

The CDR3 nucleotides are TGTGCCAGCAGTTGGAGGGGCGCGAACACTGAAGCTTTCTTT. Translated, it gives CASSWRGANTEAFF. The chain couples TRBV27 to TRBJ1-1; D may be TRBD1 (5 bases). Trimming stripped 4 bases from V and 1 base from J, with 10 bases between. This CDR3 region has 14 residues. Germline V lookup: CDR1 MNHEY, CDR2 SMNVEV (reference sequence).

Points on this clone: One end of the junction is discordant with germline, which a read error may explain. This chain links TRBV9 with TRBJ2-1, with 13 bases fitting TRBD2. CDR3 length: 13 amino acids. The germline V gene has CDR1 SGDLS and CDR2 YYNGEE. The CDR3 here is CASSVGGTSGTVF. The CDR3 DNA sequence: TGTGCCAGCAGCGTAGGGGGGACTAGCGGGACGGTCTTC.

This CDR3 is CASGRGYEQFF. CDR3 sequence (DNA): TGTGCCAGCGGGAGGGGCTATGAGCAGTTCTTC. The chain links TRBV11-2 to TRBJ2-1, with 7 bases aligning to TRBD2. CDR1 and CDR2 from the germline V gene are SGHAT and FQNNGV. The CDR3 length is 11 residues. V dropped 8 bases and J dropped 8; count of bases not matched to a gene: 3.

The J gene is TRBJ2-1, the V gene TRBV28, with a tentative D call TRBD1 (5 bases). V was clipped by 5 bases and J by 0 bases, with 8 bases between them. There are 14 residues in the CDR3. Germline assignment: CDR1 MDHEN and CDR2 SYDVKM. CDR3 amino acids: CASSTGPSYNEQFF. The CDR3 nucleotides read TGTGCCAGCAGTACAGGTCCCTCCTACAATGAGCAGTTCTTC.

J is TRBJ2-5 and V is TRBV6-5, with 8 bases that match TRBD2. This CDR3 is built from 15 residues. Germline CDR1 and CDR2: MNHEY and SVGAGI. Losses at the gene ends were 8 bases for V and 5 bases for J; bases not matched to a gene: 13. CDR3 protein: CASRLGLGKGETQYF. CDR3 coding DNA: TGTGCCAGCCGATTGGGACTAGGAAAGGGGGAGACCCAGTACTTC.

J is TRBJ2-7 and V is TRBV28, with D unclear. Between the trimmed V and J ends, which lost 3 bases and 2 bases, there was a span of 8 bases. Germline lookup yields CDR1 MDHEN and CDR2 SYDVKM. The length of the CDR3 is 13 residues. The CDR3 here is CASSFQKAYEQYF. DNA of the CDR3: TGTGCCAGCAGTTTTCAGAAAGCCTACGAGCAGTACTTC.

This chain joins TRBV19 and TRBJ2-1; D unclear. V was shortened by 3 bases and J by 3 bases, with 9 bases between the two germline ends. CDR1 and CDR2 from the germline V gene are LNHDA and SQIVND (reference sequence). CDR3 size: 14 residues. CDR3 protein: CASSIPPNYNEQFF. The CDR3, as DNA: TGTGCCAGTAGTATCCCCCCCAACTACAATGAGCAGTTCTTC.

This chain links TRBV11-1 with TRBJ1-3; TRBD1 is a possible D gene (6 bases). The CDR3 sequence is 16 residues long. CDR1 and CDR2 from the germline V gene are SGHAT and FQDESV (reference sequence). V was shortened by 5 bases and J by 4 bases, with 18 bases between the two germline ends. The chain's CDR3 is CASSRNTGTQGNTIYF. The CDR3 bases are TGTGCCAGCAGCCGCAATACCGGGACACAAGGAAACACCATATATTTT.

CDR3 region: CASSPRQGPQPQHF. The CDR3 DNA sequence: TGTGCCAGCAGCCCCCGACAGGGCCCTCAGCCCCAGCATTTT. The chain uses TRBV7-8 and TRBJ1-5; 7 bases match TRBD1. Per germline, CDR1 SGHVS and CDR2 FQNEAQ. CDR3 size: 14 residues. V shed 5 bases and J 6 bases; nucleotides not matched to a gene: 7.

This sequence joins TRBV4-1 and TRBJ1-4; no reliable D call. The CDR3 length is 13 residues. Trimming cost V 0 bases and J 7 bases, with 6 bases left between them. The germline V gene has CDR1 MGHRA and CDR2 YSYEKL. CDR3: CASSQDLFEKLFF. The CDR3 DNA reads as TGCGCCAGCAGCCAAGATCTCTTTGAAAAACTGTTTTTT.